Here is one TCR beta chain with its context. No antigen is known for it. The sample holds no much larger clone one base away, and base qualities are not on file. The data were taken from a study of T cells in localized non-small cell lung cancer (dated by TCRdb to the early 2020s). Concerning the study at large: T cell repertoires of more than 200 early-stage NSCLC patients were analyzed, with tumors being compared against uninvolved tumor-adjacent lungs. Of the NSCLC patients, roughly 130 were male and approximately 110 were female, and the mean age was approximately 66 years. All 250 or so NSCLC patients in the cohort were treatment-naive and had localized lung tumors that were resected. Study-wide findings and limitations: Uninvolved tumor-adjacent lung showed the highest T cell clonality, higher than tumor, which suggests more focused antigenic responses in the adjacent lung. Because the study design was exploratory, TCR variables were selected using unadjusted p-values without false-discovery rate correction. Longer overall survival was associated with higher blood T cell density, whereas shorter survival was associated with higher adjacent-lung clonality. A median of roughly 58 of the top 100 tumor clones were detected in paired uninvolved adjacent lung, and 28 of these tumor clones were also found among the top 100 clones of the paired uninvolved adjacent lung. Because multi-region tumor sequencing was not performed, intratumor heterogeneity could not be ruled out.

At diagnosis, peripheral blood, uninvolved tumor-adjacent lung and tumor were collected and stored as a combination of fresh-frozen and FFPE material. For TCR repertoire profiling, blood samples were analyzed in the form of peripheral blood mononuclear cells. TCR beta CDR3 regions were sequenced from DNA using the immunoSEQ Assay. The study's processing was this. T cell density was computed as TCR beta template counts normalized to usable DNA estimated by amplifying housekeeping genes. Richness was estimated with the preseqR package, extrapolating to 400,000 templates for PBMC samples and 120,000 templates for tissue samples. Clonality was defined by subtracting Pielou's evenness from one. To identify tissue-enriched TCRs, differential abundance testing was run on productive amino-acid clonotypes with a minimum total count of 5 and an alpha of 0.1. Repertoire overlap between compartments was quantified with the Jaccard Index and Morisita Overlap Index. GLIPH clustered TCR beta CDR3s with public tetramer-defined viral CDR3s; viral motifs required at least three viral sequences plus V-gene enrichment. Entries here come from immuneACCESS through TCRdb and include only in-frame sequences with V and J called. Some clones fail to appear in such tables; in the studies checked, an unresolved V gene covers under half of the shortfall, and the cause of the remainder is unknown. The V and J calls and clone size come from that table; D and trimming were worked out from the DNA. This sample has some 90,000 clones in its table, and roughly 87% of those were observed once. The ten largest clones add up to roughly 15% of the sample.

This TCR came from a man between 35 and 75 years old with stage I squamous cell lung carcinoma. The input for sequencing was peripheral blood, taken before any cancer treatment.

The CDR3 region has the sequence CATSRDYRDTQYF. The DNA sequence is as follows: TGTGCCACCAGCAGAGATTACCGAGATACGCAGTATTTT. The receptor chain draws on TRBV15 and TRBJ2-3, with the D gene call left open. From the cysteine up to the phenylalanine, the CDR3 has a length of 13 residues. Here the CDR3 DNA is all that survives: 39 bases in frame from base 1. The germline V gene (reference sequence) gives CDR1 as LNHNV and CDR2 as YYDKDF. V sheds 0 bases and J sheds 5 bases, leaving 6 bases between their ends.